This T cell receptor (beta chain) originates from a study of blood T cell repertoires in COVID-19. Study-level background: Sample material is recorded as cDNA or gDNA derived from T cells, B-cell-depleted T cells, or PBMCs.

The CDR3 extends over 16 amino acids. Trimming stripped 3 bases from V and 0 bases from J, with 11 bases between. The V gene's germline CDR1 is LGHDT and CDR2 YNNKEL (reference sequence). Produced via immunoSEQ multiplex PCR; TCRdb's table is partial and in-frame only. Found here are approximately 210,000 clones, about 83% of them singletons; the top ten hold roughly 2.5%. This clonotype was sampled from a woman between 35 and 50 years old with active or convalescent COVID-19. Material for sequencing was peripheral blood. This sequence joins TRBV3-1 (or the pseudogene TRBV3-2) and TRBJ2-2; tentative D call: TRBD2 (5 bases). The CDR3: CASSQVSGSNTGELFF. The CDR3 DNA reads as TGTGCCAGCAGCCAGGTCAGCGGATCGAACACCGGGGAGCTGTTTTTT.